This passage covers 19 T cell receptor beta chains from one sample sequenced in a study of OX40 agonist ivuxolimab in advanced cancers. Assay used: immunoSEQ multiplex PCR; TCRdb lists only in-frame clones, some missing. This sample has about 48,000 clones, with over 75% found just once. The specimen comprised CD4+ or CD8+ T cells sorted from blood, sampled in a trial of the OX40 agonist ivuxolimab. These receptor sequences come from an adult with an advanced solid tumor such as melanoma, head and neck, liver or kidney cancer.

This chain joins TRBV28 and TRBJ2-5, with D possibly matching TRBD1 (6 bases). The germline CDR1 and CDR2 sequences are MDHEN and SYDVKM. The CDR3 sequence is 13 residues long. Trimming removed 5 bases from V and 5 bases from J, with 12 bases in between. CDR3 nucleotide sequence: TGTGCCAGCAGTATCGGGACATTGGAGACCCAGTACTTC. As protein: CASSIGTLETQYF.

The J gene is TRBJ1-1, the V gene TRBV10-3, with 9 bases that match TRBD1. Trimming took 5 bases from V and 1 from J; bases not matched to a gene: 2. Germline CDR1 is ENHRY and CDR2 is SYGVKD. This CDR3 comprises 14 residues. The CDR3: CAISQTGGNTEAFF. The CDR3, as DNA: TGTGCCATCAGTCAGACAGGGGGGAACACTGAAGCTTTCTTT.

J is TRBJ2-2 and V is TRBV11-3; perhaps TRBD2 as D (5 bases). Trimming left V 5 bases short and J 4 bases short, with 14 bases between. The germline V gene has CDR1 SGHNT and CDR2 YENEEA. The CDR3 has 15 residues. The CDR3 region has the DNA TGTGCCAGCAGCCTCGTTCGGGGTCCCACCGGGGAGCTGTTTTTT. Its translation is CASSLVRGPTGELFF.

The rearrangement links TRBV9 to TRBJ2-4; possible D gene TRBD1, 5 bases. The CDR3 is 15 residues long. Germline CDR1 is SGDLS and CDR2 is YYNGEE. Trimming left V 0 bases short and J 3 bases short, with 10 bases between. The CDR3 is CASSVGGRDKNIQYF. CDR3 in DNA: TGTGCCAGCAGCGTAGGTGGCAGGGACAAAAACATTCAGTACTTC.

The table lists this clone with a count of one. CDR3 residues: CASSLRPGGHNSNQPQHF. In DNA, the CDR3 is TGTGCCAGCAGCTTGAGGCCAGGGGGCCACAATAGCAATCAGCCCCAGCATTTT. J is TRBJ1-5 and V is TRBV5-6; 8 nucleotides align to TRBD1. Germline V gene sequence: CDR1 SGHDT, CDR2 YYEEEE. The CDR3 consists of 18 residues. V gave up 1 base and J gave up 0 bases; unmatched junction bases: 9.

This sequence joins TRBV11-2 and TRBJ1-4, with a tentative D call TRBD1 (6 bases). Germline CDR1 is SGHAT and CDR2 is FQNNGV. The V gene lost 5 bases and the J gene lost 2 bases, with 18 bases spanning the gap. The CDR3 is made up of 17 amino acids. Here the CDR3 reads CASSRGVWGRTNEKLFF. DNA for the CDR3: TGTGCCAGCAGCCGGGGTGTGTGGGGGCGGACTAATGAAAAACTGTTTTTT.

This chain connects TRBV19 to TRBJ2-4; a possible D gene is TRBD2 (6 bases). Germline V CDR1 and CDR2: LNHDA, SQIVND (reference sequence). The CDR3 covers 17 residues. V gave up 3 bases and J gave up 8 bases, with 23 bases separating them. CDR3 protein: CASSILGDLSWEDIQYF. The CDR3 nucleotides are TGTGCCAGTAGTATTTTGGGGGATCTCTCATGGGAGGACATTCAGTACTTC. Variable domain in full (rest from reference TRBV19 and TRBJ2-4): DGGITQSPKYLFRKEGQNVTLSCEQNLNHDAMYWYRQDPGQGLRLIYYSQIVNDFQKGDIAEGYSVSREKKESFPLTVTSAQKNPTAFYLCASSILGDLSWEDIQYFGAGTRLSVL.

A single count supports this clone. V gene TRBV16 combines with J gene TRBJ1-1, with D maybe TRBD1 (6 bases). In germline, CDR1 is KGHSY, CDR2 FQNENV. Trimming removed 0 bases from V and 0 bases from J, with 14 bases in between. This CDR3 is 17 amino acids long. The CDR3 sequence: CASSQSGARVMNTEAFF. CDR3 bases: TGTGCCAGCAGCCAATCGGGGGCACGGGTCATGAACACTGAAGCTTTCTTT. Combining the CDR3 with reference TRBV16 and TRBJ1-1 gives the whole variable domain GEEVAQTPKHLVRGEGQKAKLYCAPIKGHSYVFWYQQVLKNEFKFLISFQNENVFDETGMPKERFSAKCLPNSPCSLEIQATKLEDSAVYFCASSQSGARVMNTEAFFGQGTRLTVV.

This chain connects TRBV27 to TRBJ2-7; D may be TRBD2 (7 bases). This CDR3 contains 15 residues. Germline values: CDR1 MNHEY, CDR2 SMNVEV (reference sequence). Trimming took off 5 bases at V and 7 bases at J, with 21 bases between the two ends. This CDR3 is CASSPIGGGPGEQYV. CDR3 DNA sequence: TGTGCCAGCAGTCCAATCGGCGGGGGCCCGGGGGAGCAGTACGTC.

The V call is TRBV5-1, the J call TRBJ2-3, with 7 positions matching TRBD1. This CDR3 contains 14 residues. CDR1 and CDR2 (germline): SGHRS, YFSETQ. Unmatched junction bases numbered 3, after V lost 0 bases and J lost 5 bases. The CDR3 spells CASSLGQGVDTQYF. The CDR3 nucleotides are TGCGCCAGCAGCTTGGGGCAGGGGGTAGATACGCAGTATTTT.

This sequence joins TRBV5-1 and TRBJ1-4; 10 bases map to TRBD1. The CDR3 is 14 amino acids. Losses at the gene ends were 5 bases for V and 6 bases for J; bases not matched to a gene: 4. Per the germline V gene, CDR1 is SGHRS and CDR2 is YFSETQ. CDR3 amino acids: CASSSGTGDEKLFF. For the CDR3, the DNA is TGCGCCAGCAGTAGTGGGACAGGGGATGAAAAACTGTTTTTT.

The V call is TRBV4-1, the J call TRBJ2-6; D is ambiguous. The CDR3 totals 15 residues. Germline V gene lookup returns CDR1 MGHRA and CDR2 YSYEKL. V lost 2 bases, J lost 4 bases, and 9 bases lay in between. The CDR3 loop reads CASSQHMSGANVLTF. The CDR3 DNA reads TGCGCCAGCAGCCAACACATGTCCGGGGCCAACGTCCTGACTTTC.

The genes are TRBV4-3 and TRBJ2-7; TRBD1 matches at 8 bases. With V trimmed by 0 bases and J by 0 bases, 7 bases remained unmatched. This CDR3 contains 17 residues. Germline CDR1 is LGHNA and CDR2 is YSLEER. Here the CDR3 DNA reads TGCGCCAGCAGCCAAGAGCTGACAGGGGCAAGCTCCTACGAGCAGTACTTC. Its protein is CASSQELTGASSYEQYF.

This clone appeared once. The genes are TRBV5-1 and TRBJ1-6; D is perhaps TRBD1 (6 bases). This CDR3 is 14 amino acids long. Trimming stripped 6 bases from V and 7 bases from J, with 14 bases between. Germline V CDR1 and CDR2: SGHRS, YFSETQ. The DNA for the CDR3 is TGCGCCAGCAAGGGGGATGATCTAAATTCACCCCTCCACTTT. This codes for CASKGDDLNSPLHF.

The chain combines TRBV30 with TRBJ2-3; 8 bases match TRBD2. Per germline, CDR1 GTSNPN and CDR2 SVGIG (reference sequence). V dropped 5 bases and J dropped 2; count of bases not matched to a gene: 12. The CDR3 sequence is 16 residues long. This CDR3 is CAWWVGSGSYTDTQYF. CDR3 bases: TGTGCCTGGTGGGTCGGGAGCGGGAGTTACACAGATACGCAGTATTTT.

The chain combines TRBV15 with TRBJ2-3, with 9 bases fitting TRBD1. This CDR3 spans 15 amino acids. Germline V gene lookup returns CDR1 LNHNV and CDR2 YYDKDF (reference sequence). Unmatched junction bases numbered 2, after V lost 2 bases and J lost 2 bases. CDR3 nucleotides: TGTGCCACCAGCAGAAGGACAGGGGCCACAGATACGCAGTATTTT. Protein: CATSRRTGATDTQYF.

This chain uses TRBV7-3 with TRBJ2-3; 16 bases agree with TRBD2. V was clipped by 5 bases and J by 4 bases; unmatched bases: 9. This CDR3 has 18 residues. The germline gives CDR1 SGHTA, CDR2 FQGTGA. This CDR3 reads CASSPGLAGGLRADTQYF. The DNA for the CDR3 is TGTGCCAGCAGCCCGGGACTAGCGGGGGGGCTAAGGGCAGATACGCAGTATTTT. Full variable domain (rest looked up from reference TRBV7-3 and TRBJ2-3): GAGVSQTPSNKVTEKGKYVELRCDPISGHTALYWYRQSLGQGPEFLIYFQGTGAADDSGLPNDRFFAVRPEGSVSTLKIQRTERGDSAVYLCASSPGLAGGLRADTQYFGPGTRLTVL.

The chain links TRBV5-1 to TRBJ1-3, with a possible D match to TRBD1 (5 bases). The CDR3 sequence is 16 residues long. Germline V gene lookup returns CDR1 SGHRS and CDR2 YFSETQ. The V end was cut by 2 bases, the J end by 0 bases, with 12 bases between. CDR3 DNA sequence: TGCGCCAGCAGCTTAGGGGTTAAGATCTCTGGAAACACCATATATTTT. Amino acids: CASSLGVKISGNTIYF.

CDR3: CASSTLLGGNTGELFF. DNA for the CDR3: TGTGCCAGCAGCACCCTCCTCGGGGGAAACACCGGGGAGCTGTTTTTT. The chain combines TRBV11-3 with TRBJ2-2; weak D call: TRBD2 (6 bases). This CDR3 region has 16 residues. Germline V gene lookup returns CDR1 SGHNT and CDR2 YENEEA. The V gene lost 5 bases and the J gene lost 2 bases, with 15 bases spanning the gap. Together with reference TRBV11-3 and TRBJ2-2, the CDR3 gives the full variable domain: EAGVVQSPRYKIIEKKQPVAFWCNPISGHNTLYWYLQNLGQGPELLIRYENEEAVDDSQLPKDRFSAERLKGVDSTLKIQPAELGDSAVYLCASSTLLGGNTGELFFGEGSRLTVL.